Shown below are 15 T cell receptor beta chains from a single sample sequenced in a study of T cell changes during pregnancy in multiple sclerosis. Only in-frame clones appear in the TCRdb table, and some are missing; sequencing was by immunoSEQ multiplex PCR. This sample carries under 65,000 clones, about nine tenths of them seen once, and the ten largest clones take more than 2.5%. Here the sequenced sample was peripheral blood, taken in the first trimester of pregnancy. The receptors were sampled from a female donor in good health, enrolled as a control in a pregnancy study.

The J gene is TRBJ2-3, the V gene TRBV5-1; TRBD2 matches at 11 bases. V was clipped by 4 bases and J by 2 bases; unmatched bases: 6. This CDR3 region has 16 residues. CDR1 and CDR2 from the germline V gene are SGHRS and YFSETQ. The CDR3 DNA is TGCGCCAGCAGCAAACTAGCGGGGGATTACACAGATACGCAGTATTTT. Protein product: CASSKLAGDYTDTQYF.

This clone was recorded at least ten times. The rearrangement joins TRBV27 to TRBJ2-2, with TRBD2 as a possible D gene (5 bases). CDR1 is MNHEY, CDR2 SMNVEV, per germline (reference sequence). The CDR3 covers 13 residues. The ends were cut back, 6 bases at V and 5 bases at J, with 10 bases in the middle. This CDR3 is CASSRTATGELFF. As DNA, the CDR3 is TGTGCCAGCAGCCGGACTGCGACCGGGGAGCTGTTTTTT.

This chain uses TRBV4-2 with TRBJ1-5; the match to TRBD1 covers 7 bases. J gave up 7 bases and V 0 bases, and 3 bases lay outside the gene matches. The V gene's germline CDR1 is LGHNA and CDR2 YNFKEQ. This CDR3 is built from 14 residues. DNA for the CDR3: TGTGCCAGCAGCCAAGATCAGGGGGACCAGCCCCAGCATTTT. Amino acid sequence: CASSQDQGDQPQHF.

The chain carries TRBV11-3 and TRBJ2-5; 11 bases fit TRBD2. Unmatched junction bases numbered 18, after V lost 1 base and J lost 5 bases. Looked up from germline, CDR1 is SGHNT and CDR2 is YENEEA. This CDR3 region has 20 residues. CDR3 sequence: CASSLVGTSGLGGRYETQYF. In DNA, the CDR3 is TGTGCCAGCAGCTTAGTAGGGACTAGCGGCCTGGGCGGGCGGTATGAGACCCAGTACTTC.

V usage is TRBV25-1 and J usage is TRBJ1-2; D is perhaps TRBD1 (5 bases). The V gene lost 5 bases and the J gene lost 2 bases, with 9 bases spanning the gap. The CDR3 runs to 13 residues. CDR1 MGHDK and CDR2 SYGVNS come from the germline V gene. CDR3 sequence: CASSKQENYGYTF. DNA of the CDR3: TGTGCCAGCAGTAAACAGGAAAACTATGGCTACACCTTC.

This clone appeared once. This chain uses TRBV9 with TRBJ1-2; no clear D. Germline values: CDR1 SGDLS, CDR2 YYNGEE. The CDR3 consists of 12 residues. Trimming pared 7 bases from V and 2 bases from J, leaving 9 bases between. In nucleotides, the CDR3 is TGTGCCAGCTCGGGTACGAACTATGGCTACACCTTC. Amino acids: CASSGTNYGYTF.

This clone appeared once. The rearrangement links TRBV25-1 to TRBJ1-5; D gene ambiguous. Germline values: CDR1 MGHDK, CDR2 SYGVNS. CDR3 length equals 14 residues. V was trimmed by 5 bases and J by 4 bases, leaving 12 bases between them. The CDR3 nucleotides read TGTGCCAGCAGTTTGTCCGGGAGAAATCAGCCCCAGCATTTT. Its translation is CASSLSGRNQPQHF.

The rearrangement uses TRBV4-1 and TRBJ2-2, with D possibly being TRBD1 (5 bases). Between the trimmed V and J ends, which lost 1 base and 2 bases, there was a span of 11 bases. The CDR3 totals 16 residues. The V gene's germline CDR1 is MGHRA and CDR2 YSYEKL. CDR3 protein: CASSQGRGGNTGELFF. The CDR3 DNA is TGCGCCAGCAGCCAAGGAAGGGGCGGCAACACCGGGGAGCTGTTTTTT.

This sequence joins TRBV13 and TRBJ1-2, with 11 positions matching TRBD1. Germline V gene lookup returns CDR1 PRHDT and CDR2 FYEKMQ (reference sequence). With 5 bases clipped from V and 5 bases from J, the junction kept 4 bases outside the gene matches. The CDR3 is 14 amino acids. This CDR3 is CASSTGQGAYGYTF. DNA of the CDR3: TGTGCCAGCAGCACAGGACAGGGGGCTTATGGCTACACCTTC.

The chain is built from TRBV28 and TRBJ1-2; unclear D gene. Germline V gene data show CDR1 as MDHEN and CDR2 as SYDVKM. The CDR3 extends over 14 amino acids. Between the trimmed V and J ends, which lost 3 bases and 2 bases, there was a span of 10 bases. The CDR3 loop is CASSFSLLNYGYTF. For the CDR3, the DNA is TGTGCCAGCAGTTTCTCCCTTTTAAACTATGGCTACACCTTC.

The chain links TRBV12-2 to TRBJ1-1; the table's TRBD1 call for D was not verified on the DNA. TRBV12-2 represents a pseudogene. This CDR3 spans 14 amino acids. The CDR3 nucleotides are TGTGCAAGTCGCTTAGTATCCGCAGGATCTGAAGCTTTCTTT. It specifies CASRLVSAGSEAFF.

The chain carries TRBV6-5 and TRBJ1-3; D unresolved. The V gene lost 4 bases and the J gene lost 0 bases, with 10 bases spanning the gap. CDR1 and CDR2 from the germline V gene are MNHEY and SVGAGI. The CDR3 runs 15 residues. Here the CDR3 DNA reads TGTGCCAGCAGTTCCCGGGAGTCCTCTGGAAACACCATATATTTT. This translates into CASSSRESSGNTIYF.

The genes are TRBV18 and TRBJ1-2; 7 nucleotides agree with TRBD1. Germline values: CDR1 KGHSH, CDR2 LQKENI. V was clipped by 0 bases and J by 3 bases; unmatched bases: 1. There are 14 residues in the CDR3. Here the CDR3 reads CASSPPGTDYGYTF. CDR3 in DNA: TGTGCCAGCTCACCACCGGGGACAGACTATGGCTACACCTTC.

A single count supports this clone. The V and J genes are TRBV29-1 and TRBJ1-2, with 11 nucleotides matching TRBD1. This CDR3 is built from 16 residues. V shed 5 bases and J 4 bases; nucleotides not matched to a gene: 12. Germline values: CDR1 SQVTM, CDR2 ANQGSEA. As DNA, the CDR3 is TGCAGCGTTCCCCGGGACAGGGGGATGAAAGGCTATGGCTACACCTTC. As protein: CSVPRDRGMKGYGYTF.

V and J are TRBV4-3 and TRBJ2-7, with a possible D match to TRBD1 (6 bases). Trimming removed 3 bases from V and 4 bases from J, with 16 bases in between. The CDR3 is 15 amino acids. Germline values: CDR1 LGHNA, CDR2 YSLEER. The CDR3: CASSQVLGTFYEQYF. The CDR3 coding sequence is TGCGCCAGCAGCCAGGTTCTGGGGACATTTTACGAGCAGTACTTC.